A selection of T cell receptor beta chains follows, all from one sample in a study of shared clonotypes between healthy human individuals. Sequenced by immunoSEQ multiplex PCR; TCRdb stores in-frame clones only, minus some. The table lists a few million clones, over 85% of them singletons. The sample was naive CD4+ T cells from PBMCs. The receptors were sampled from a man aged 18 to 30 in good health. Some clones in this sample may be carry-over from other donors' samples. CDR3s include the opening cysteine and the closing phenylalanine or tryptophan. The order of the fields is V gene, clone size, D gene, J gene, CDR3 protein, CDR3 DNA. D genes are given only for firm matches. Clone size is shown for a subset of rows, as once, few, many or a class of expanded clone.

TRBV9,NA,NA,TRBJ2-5,CASSAGKNRVKETQYF,TGTGCCAGCAGCGCCGGAAAAAACAGGGTTAAAGAGACCCAGTACTTC
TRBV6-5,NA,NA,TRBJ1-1,CASRRRTANTEAFF,TGTGCCAGCAGACGCCGGACAGCGAACACTGAAGCTTTCTTT
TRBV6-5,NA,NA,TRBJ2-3,CASKLGGGTDTQYF,TGTGCCAGCAAATTGGGGGGAGGAACAGATACGCAGTATTTT
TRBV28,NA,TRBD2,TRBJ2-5,CASSLGGLAGGQETQYF,TGTGCCAGCAGTTTAGGGGGACTAGCGGGAGGCCAAGAGACCCAGTACTTC
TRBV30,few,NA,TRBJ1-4,CALHGTTNEKLFF,TGTGCCCTGCACGGAACAACTAATGAAAAACTGTTTTTT
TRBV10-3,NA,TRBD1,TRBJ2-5,CAIRGTGQTVETQYF,TGTGCCATCAGGGGGACAGGCCAAACGGTAGAGACCCAGTACTTC
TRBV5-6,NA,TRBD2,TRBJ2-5,CASSERTSGQETQYF,TGTGCCAGCAGCGAAAGGACTAGCGGCCAAGAGACCCAGTACTTC
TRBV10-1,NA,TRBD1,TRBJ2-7,CASRDGQGSLASHSYEQYF,TGCGCCAGCAGAGATGGACAGGGGAGTTTAGCGTCACACTCCTACGAGCAGTACTTC
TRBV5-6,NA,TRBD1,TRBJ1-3,CASSFTGDSGNTIYF,TGTGCCAGCAGTTTTACAGGGGACTCTGGAAACACCATATATTTT
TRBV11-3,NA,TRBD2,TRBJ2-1,CASSLTSGSKYEQFF,TGTGCCAGCAGCCTAACTAGCGGGAGTAAGTATGAGCAGTTCTTC